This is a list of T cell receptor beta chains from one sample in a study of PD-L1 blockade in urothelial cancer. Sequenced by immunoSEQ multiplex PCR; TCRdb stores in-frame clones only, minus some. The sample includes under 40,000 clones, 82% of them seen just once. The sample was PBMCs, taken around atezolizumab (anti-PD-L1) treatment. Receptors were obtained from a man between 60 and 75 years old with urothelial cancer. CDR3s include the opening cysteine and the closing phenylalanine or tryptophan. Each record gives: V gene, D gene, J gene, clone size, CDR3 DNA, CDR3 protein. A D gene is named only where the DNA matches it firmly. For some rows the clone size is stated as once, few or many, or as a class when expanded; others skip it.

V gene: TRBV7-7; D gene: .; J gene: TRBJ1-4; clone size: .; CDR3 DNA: TGTGCTAGCAGCTTGAGGCCTGGTGGGAGGCAGGCAACTAATGAAAAACTGTTTTTT; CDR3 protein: CASSLRPGGRQATNEKLFF
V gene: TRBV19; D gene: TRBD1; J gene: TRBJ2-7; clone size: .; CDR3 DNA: TGTGCCAGTAGTATAGCCTACAGGGGTTACGAGCAGTACTTC; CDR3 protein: CASSIAYRGYEQYF
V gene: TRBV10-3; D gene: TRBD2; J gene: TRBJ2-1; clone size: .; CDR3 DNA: TGTGCCATCAGTGAGCGGAATAGCGGGGGGGACTCCTACAATGAGCAGTTCTTC; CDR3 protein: CAISERNSGGDSYNEQFF
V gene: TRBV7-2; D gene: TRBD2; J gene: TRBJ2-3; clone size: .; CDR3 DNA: TGTGCCAGCAGCTTCGCGGGGGGGCACACAGATACGCAGTATTTT; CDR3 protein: CASSFAGGHTDTQYF
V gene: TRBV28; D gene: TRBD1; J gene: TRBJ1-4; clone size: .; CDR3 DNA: TGTGCCAGCAGGGGACAGGGTTCACGCGCAACTAATGAAAAACTGTTTTTT; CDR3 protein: CASRGQGSRATNEKLFF
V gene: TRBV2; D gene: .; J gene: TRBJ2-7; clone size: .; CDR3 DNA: TGTGCCAGCAGTGATTGGGGGCAGGAATCGAGGGAGCAGTACTTC; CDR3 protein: CASSDWGQESREQYF
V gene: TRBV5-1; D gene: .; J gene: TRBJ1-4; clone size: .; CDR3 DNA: TGCGCCAGCGCGGGGGATATAAATGAAAAACTGTTTTTT; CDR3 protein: CASAGDINEKLFF
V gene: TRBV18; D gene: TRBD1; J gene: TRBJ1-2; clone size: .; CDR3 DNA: TGTGCCAGCTCACCACTGAGGGACAGGGTTCCGTATGGCTACACCTTC; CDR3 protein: CASSPLRDRVPYGYTF
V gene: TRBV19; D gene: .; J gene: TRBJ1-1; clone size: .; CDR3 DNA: TGTGCCAGTAGTTTTTATCAGGGATATGAAGCTTTCTTT; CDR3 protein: CASSFYQGYEAFF
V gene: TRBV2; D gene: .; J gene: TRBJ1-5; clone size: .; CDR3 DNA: TGTGCCAGCAGGGTCAGGGTTGGGCAGCCCCAGCATTTT; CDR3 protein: CASRVRVGQPQHF
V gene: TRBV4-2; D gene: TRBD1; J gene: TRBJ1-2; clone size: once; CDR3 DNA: TGTGCCAGCAGCCTCGGGACAGGGGGCGACGGTGGCTACACCTTC; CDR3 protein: CASSLGTGGDGGYTF
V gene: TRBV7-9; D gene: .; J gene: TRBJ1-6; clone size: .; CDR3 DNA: TGTGCCAGCAGCTGGGACACCTCACCCCTCCACTTT; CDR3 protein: CASSWDTSPLHF
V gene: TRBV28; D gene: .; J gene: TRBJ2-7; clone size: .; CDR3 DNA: TGTGCCAGCACCGATCAGACATCAACCTACGAGCAGTACTTC; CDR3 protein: CASTDQTSTYEQYF
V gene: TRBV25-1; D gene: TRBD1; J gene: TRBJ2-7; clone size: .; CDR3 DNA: TGTGCCAGCAGTAGACAGGGGACCTACGAGCAGTACTTC; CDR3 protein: CASSRQGTYEQYF
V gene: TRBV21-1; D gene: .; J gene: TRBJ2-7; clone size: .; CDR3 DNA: TGTGCCAGCAGCACACTAGGGGGGGGCCCCGACTACGAGCAGTACTTC; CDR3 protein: CASSTLGGGPDYEQYF
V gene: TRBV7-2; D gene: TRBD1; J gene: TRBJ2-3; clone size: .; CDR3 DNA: TGTGCCAGCACCCCCACGGGACAGGGGGCGGATACGCAGTATTTT; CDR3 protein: CASTPTGQGADTQYF
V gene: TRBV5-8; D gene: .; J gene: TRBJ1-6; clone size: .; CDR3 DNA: TGTGCCAGCACCAGCTCCTATAATTCACCCCTCCACTTT; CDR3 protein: CASTSSYNSPLHF
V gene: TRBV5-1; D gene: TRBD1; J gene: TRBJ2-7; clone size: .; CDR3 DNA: TGCGCCAGCACCATAGGGGGCGCGGACACCTACGAGCAGTACTTC; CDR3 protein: CASTIGGADTYEQYF
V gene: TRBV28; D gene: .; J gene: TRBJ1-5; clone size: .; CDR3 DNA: TGTGCCAGCAGTTTGTCGCGAAGCAATCAGCCCCAGCATTTT; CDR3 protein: CASSLSRSNQPQHF
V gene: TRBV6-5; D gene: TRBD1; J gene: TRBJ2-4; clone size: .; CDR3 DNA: TGTGCCAGCAGTCCTCAGGGGGCTAAAAACATTCAGTACTTC; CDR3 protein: CASSPQGAKNIQYF
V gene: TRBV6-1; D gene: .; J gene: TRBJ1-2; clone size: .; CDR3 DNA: TGTGCCAGCAGTGAGGCAGGGAACTATGGCTACACCTTC; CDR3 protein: CASSEAGNYGYTF
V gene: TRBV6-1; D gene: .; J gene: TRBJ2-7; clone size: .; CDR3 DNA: TGTGCCAGCAGTGACGGAGGGGGGGCCGGAGAGCAGTACTTC; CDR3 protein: CASSDGGGAGEQYF
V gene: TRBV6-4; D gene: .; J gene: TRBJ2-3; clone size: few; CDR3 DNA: TGTGCCAGCAGTGACGAGGCCGGGGATACGCAGTATTTT; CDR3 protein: CASSDEAGDTQYF
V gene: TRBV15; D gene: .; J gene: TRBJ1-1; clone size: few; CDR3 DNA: TGTGCCACCAGCAGAATGGGGGGCACTGAAGCTTTCTTT; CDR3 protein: CATSRMGGTEAFF
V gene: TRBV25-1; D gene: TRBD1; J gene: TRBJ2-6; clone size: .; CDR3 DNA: TGTGCCAGCAGCGACAGGGGAGGCTCTGGGGCCAACGTCCTGACTTTC; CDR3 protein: CASSDRGGSGANVLTF
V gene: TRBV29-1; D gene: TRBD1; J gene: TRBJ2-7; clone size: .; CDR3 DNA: TGCAGCGCCGCCAAGCTCCGGGACAGAAACTACGAGCAGTACTTC; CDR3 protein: CSAAKLRDRNYEQYF
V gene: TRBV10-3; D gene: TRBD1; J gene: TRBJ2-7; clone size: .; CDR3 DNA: TGTGCCATCAGGCCCGGGACAGGGGACGAGCAGTACTTC; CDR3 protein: CAIRPGTGDEQYF
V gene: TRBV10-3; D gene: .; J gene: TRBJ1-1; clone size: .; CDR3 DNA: TGTGCCACTGCACGGGGGGCTCTACTGAACACTGAAGCTTTCTTT; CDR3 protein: CATARGALLNTEAFF
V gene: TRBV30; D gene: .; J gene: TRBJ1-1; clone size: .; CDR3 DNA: TGTGCCTGGAGGGACAGAGATAACACTGAAGCTTTCTTT; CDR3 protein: CAWRDRDNTEAFF
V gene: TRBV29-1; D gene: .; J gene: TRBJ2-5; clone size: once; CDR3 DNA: TGCAGCGTTGAAGGACAGGATGGGGAGACCCAGTACTTC; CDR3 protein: CSVEGQDGETQYF
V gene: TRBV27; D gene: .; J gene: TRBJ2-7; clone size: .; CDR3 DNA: TGTGCCAGCAGTTTAAGCTGGGGGCCCTACGAGCAGTACTTC; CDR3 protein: CASSLSWGPYEQYF
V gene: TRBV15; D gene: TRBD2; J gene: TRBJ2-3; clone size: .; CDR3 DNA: TGTGCCACCAGCAGAGCCCCCGGGGGGGCCGGCACAGATACGCAGTATTTT; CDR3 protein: CATSRAPGGAGTDTQYF
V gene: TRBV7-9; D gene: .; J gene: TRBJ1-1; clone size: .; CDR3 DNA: TGTGCCAGCAGCAAAAGAGGTCAGGGAAACACTGAAGCTTTCTTT; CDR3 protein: CASSKRGQGNTEAFF
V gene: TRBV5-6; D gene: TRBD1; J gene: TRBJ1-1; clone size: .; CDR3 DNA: TGTGCCAGCAGCCTCGACAGGGGGGTGAACACTGAAGCTTTCTTT; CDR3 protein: CASSLDRGVNTEAFF
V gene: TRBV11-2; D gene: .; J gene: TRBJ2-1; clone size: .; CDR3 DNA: TGTGCCAGCAGCTTGGGCCGGTTCGATGAGCAGTTCTTC; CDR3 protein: CASSLGRFDEQFF
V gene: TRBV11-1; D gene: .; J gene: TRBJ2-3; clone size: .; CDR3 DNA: TGTGCCAGCAGCTTAGGGTCGGACATCACGGCTACGCAGTATTTT; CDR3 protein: CASSLGSDITATQYF
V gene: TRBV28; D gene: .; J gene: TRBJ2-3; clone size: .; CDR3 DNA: TGTGCCAGCAGTTTTTCCAGGGGGGTGGATACGCAGTATTTT; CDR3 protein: CASSFSRGVDTQYF
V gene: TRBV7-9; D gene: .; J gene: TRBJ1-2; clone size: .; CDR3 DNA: TGTGCCAGCAGCTTAGAACTGGAGTATGGCTACACCTTC; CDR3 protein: CASSLELEYGYTF
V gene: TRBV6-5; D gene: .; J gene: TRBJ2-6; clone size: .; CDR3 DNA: TGTGCCAGCAGTTACTCGATCGGTTCCGGGGCCAACGTCCTGACTTTC; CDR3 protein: CASSYSIGSGANVLTF
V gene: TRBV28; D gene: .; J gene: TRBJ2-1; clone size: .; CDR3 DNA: TGTGCCAGCAATTTCATACTTGCCTACAATGAGCAGTTCTTC; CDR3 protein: CASNFILAYNEQFF
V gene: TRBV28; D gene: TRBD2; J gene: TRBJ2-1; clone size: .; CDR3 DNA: TGTGCCAGCAGTTGGGGACTAGCGGGCAATGAGCAGTTCTTC; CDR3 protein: CASSWGLAGNEQFF
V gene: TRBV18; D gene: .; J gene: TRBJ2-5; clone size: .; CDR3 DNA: TGTGCCAGCCACCGGGGGTCGGAGACCCAGTACTTC; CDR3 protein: CASHRGSETQYF
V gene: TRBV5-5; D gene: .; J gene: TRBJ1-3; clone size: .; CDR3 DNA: TGTGCCAGCAGCTTGGCCCCTGGACTGAGCTCTGGAAACACCATATATTTT; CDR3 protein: CASSLAPGLSSGNTIYF
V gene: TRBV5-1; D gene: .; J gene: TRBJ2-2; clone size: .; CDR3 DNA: TGCGCCAGCAGCTCTATGGGGGGGGCCAACACCGGGGAGCTGTTTTTT; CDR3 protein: CASSSMGGANTGELFF
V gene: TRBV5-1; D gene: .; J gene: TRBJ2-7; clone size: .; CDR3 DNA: TGCGCCAGCAGCTTGGAAGGAGGGGTTTCCGGAGAGCAGTACTTC; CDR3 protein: CASSLEGGVSGEQYF
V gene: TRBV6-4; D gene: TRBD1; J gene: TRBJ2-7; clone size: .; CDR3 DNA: TGTGCCAGCAGTGACTCAACAGGGGGTCTGGGGTACGAGCAGTACTTC; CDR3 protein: CASSDSTGGLGYEQYF
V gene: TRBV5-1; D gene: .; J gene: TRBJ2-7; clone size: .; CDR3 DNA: TGCGCCAGCAGCCTCCCCGGGGGTCCCTACGAGCAGTACTTC; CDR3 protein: CASSLPGGPYEQYF
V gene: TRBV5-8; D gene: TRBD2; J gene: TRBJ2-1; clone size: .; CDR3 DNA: TGTGCCAGCAGCTCCCCTGGTTTTGGCGGGGGGGCAGTTGAGCAGTTCTTC; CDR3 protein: CASSSPGFGGGAVEQFF
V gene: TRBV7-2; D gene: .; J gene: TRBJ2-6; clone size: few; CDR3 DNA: TGTGCCAGCAGCTTAGCGGGCAGTAACTCTGGGGCCAACGTCCTGACTTTC; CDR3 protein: CASSLAGSNSGANVLTF
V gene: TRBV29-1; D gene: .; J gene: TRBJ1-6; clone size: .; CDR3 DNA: TGCAGCGTAAGACAGACGCATAATTCACCCCTCCACTTT; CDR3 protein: CSVRQTHNSPLHF
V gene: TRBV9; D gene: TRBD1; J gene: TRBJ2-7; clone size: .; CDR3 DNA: TGTGCCAGCAGCAGGACGGGACAGGGTGTGGGTGAGCAGTACTTC; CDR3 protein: CASSRTGQGVGEQYF
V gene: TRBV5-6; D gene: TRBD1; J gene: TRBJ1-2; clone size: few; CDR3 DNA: TGTGCCAGCAGCTTGGGGACAGGGGGACCCAGCCCCTATGGCTACACCTTC; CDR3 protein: CASSLGTGGPSPYGYTF
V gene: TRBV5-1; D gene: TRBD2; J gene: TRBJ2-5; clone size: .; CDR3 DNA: TGCGCCAGCAGCAAAGCAGCGGGGGGAGAGACCCAGTACTTC; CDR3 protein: CASSKAAGGETQYF
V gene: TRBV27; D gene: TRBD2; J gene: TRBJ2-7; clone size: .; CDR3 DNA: TGTGCCAGCAGTTTGCGGGAGTCCTACGAGCAGTACTTC; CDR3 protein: CASSLRESYEQYF
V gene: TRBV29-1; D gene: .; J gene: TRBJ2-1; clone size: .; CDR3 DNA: TGCAGCGGGGCGAGCTCCTACAATGAGCAGTTCTTC; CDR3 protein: CSGASSYNEQFF